The 29 T cell receptor beta chains in this list originate from one sample, sequenced in a study of beta chain features in type 1 diabetes (dated by TCRdb to between 2018 and 2020). The library was obtained by the immunoSEQ multiplex PCR assay. All of the isolated RNA was reverse transcribed with the High Capacity cDNA Reverse Transcription Kit, so expressed TCRB transcripts were sequenced. Sourced from immuneACCESS, this table was stored by TCRdb with only in-frame sequences that have V and J called. A share of the clones is absent; for the studies checked, an unresolved V gene accounts for under half, and the remainder has no known explanation. For this sample the table gives some 140,000 clones, of which about 8.7% were detected only once. Clones ranked in the top ten supply roughly 0.69% of the sample. Source material: central memory CD4+ T cells from blood. Source of these receptors: a man younger than 35 in good health.

The chain employs TRBV12-5 and TRBJ2-3; D remains ambiguous. The CDR3 is 12 amino acids. The V gene's germline CDR1 is LGHNT and CDR2 FRNRAP. Trimming took off 5 bases at V and 5 bases at J, with 8 bases between the two ends. The CDR3 bases are TGTGCTAGTGGTCTAAATCAAGATACGCAGTATTTT. Amino acids: CASGLNQDTQYF. The complete variable domain, with remaining parts taken from reference TRBV12-5 and TRBJ2-3, reads DARVTQTPRHKVTEMGQEVTMRCQPILGHNTVFWYRQTMMQGLELLAYFRNRAPLDDSGMPKDRFSAEMPDATLATLKIQPSEPRDSAVYFCASGLNQDTQYFGPGTRLTVL.

This chain uses TRBV28 with TRBJ1-2; D remains unclear. Trimming took 7 bases from V and 3 from J, leaving 24 bases between them. CDR3 size: 17 residues. Germline V gene data show CDR1 as MDHEN and CDR2 as SYDVKM. Here the CDR3 reads CASTIPGGVSGYYGYTF. DNA of the CDR3: TGTGCCAGCACCATTCCTGGCGGGGTTTCGGGTTACTATGGCTACACCTTC.

This clone showed up just a few times. The sample holds other DNA sequences that translate to the same CDR3. The V and J genes are TRBV7-2 and TRBJ2-3; 16 bases are shared with TRBD2. The germline V gene encodes CDR1 SGHTA and CDR2 FQGNSA. V was pared by 5 bases and J by 2 bases, with 7 bases of the junction left unmatched. The CDR3 runs 18 residues. The CDR3 region has the DNA TGTGCCAGCAGCCGCAAGGGGACTAGCGGGGGGGCCACAGATACGCAGTATTTT. It translates to CASSRKGTSGGATDTQYF.

The chain combines TRBV25-1 with TRBJ2-1, with 10 positions matching TRBD2. Per germline, CDR1 MGHDK and CDR2 SYGVNS. This CDR3 is 16 amino acids long. V gave up 3 bases and J gave up 8 bases; unmatched junction bases: 10. The CDR3 bases are TGTGCCAGCAGTGACCTTACTAGCGGGGCTAGGGATGAGCAGTTCTTC. It translates to CASSDLTSGARDEQFF.

The genes are TRBV6-5 and TRBJ2-1; 10 bases map to TRBD2. The J segment lost 6 bases and the V segment lost 0 bases, leaving 5 bases of the junction unmatched. Germline CDR1 MNHEY, CDR2 SVGAGI. CDR3 size: 16 residues. CDR3 sequence: CASSYSRASGGNEQFF. The CDR3, as DNA: TGTGCCAGCAGTTACTCGAGGGCTAGCGGGGGCAATGAGCAGTTCTTC.

The CDR3 nucleotides are TGTGCCAGCACCGAACGAACGGCAGGGCCAGAGACCCAGTACTTC. Its translation: CASTERTAGPETQYF. V usage is TRBV5-4 and J usage is TRBJ2-5; maybe TRBD1 (5 bases). The CDR3 sequence is 15 residues long. The germline CDR1 and CDR2 sequences are SGHNT and YYREEE (reference sequence). The V end was cut by 6 bases, the J end by 4 bases, with 19 bases between.

This chain joins TRBV7-2 and TRBJ1-6, with 9 bases fitting TRBD1. The CDR3 extends over 16 amino acids. J lost 6 bases, V lost 5 bases, and 8 bases had no gene match. The germline CDR1 and CDR2 sequences are SGHTA and FQGNSA. The CDR3 spells CASSEAGTGLNSPLHF. The CDR3 coding sequence is TGTGCCAGCAGCGAGGCCGGGACAGGGCTTAATTCACCCCTCCACTTT. Combining the CDR3 with reference TRBV7-2 and TRBJ1-6 gives the whole variable domain GAGVSQSPSNKVTEKGKDVELRCDPISGHTALYWYRQSLGQGLEFLIYFQGNSAPDKSGLPSDRFSAERTGGSVSTLTIQRTQQEDSAVYLCASSEAGTGLNSPLHFGNGTRLTVT.

The V and J genes are TRBV27 and TRBJ2-5; weak D call: TRBD1 (5 bases). The V end was cut by 5 bases, the J end by 3 bases, with 13 bases between. CDR3 length: 14 residues. Germline V gene lookup returns CDR1 MNHEY and CDR2 SMNVEV (reference sequence). The CDR3 DNA reads as TGTGCCAGCAGTCCCGTCGACAGAAAAGAGACCCAGTACTTC. It is translated as CASSPVDRKETQYF.

J is TRBJ1-3 and V is TRBV29-1, with TRBD1 as a possible D gene (6 bases). In germline, CDR1 is SQVTM, CDR2 ANQGSEA. The CDR3 has 13 amino acids. The V end was cut by 4 bases, the J end by 4 bases, with 11 bases between. The DNA for the CDR3 is TGCAGCGTTGTCCAGGGGTTCGGAAACACCATATATTTT. Protein product: CSVVQGFGNTIYF. Full variable domain (outside the CDR3, taken from reference TRBV29-1 and TRBJ1-3): SAVISQKPSRDICQRGTSLTIQCQVDSQVTMMFWYRQQPGQSLTLIATANQGSEATYESGFVIDKFPISRPNLTFSTLTVSNMSPEDSSIYLCSVVQGFGNTIYFGEGSWLTVV.

This clone was observed once. V is TRBV28 and J is TRBJ1-6; a possible D gene is TRBD1 (6 bases). The CDR3 totals 15 residues. With 4 bases removed from V and 9 bases from J, the gap between germline ends came to 16 bases. The germline V gene encodes CDR1 MDHEN and CDR2 SYDVKM. CDR3 protein: CASSSGRGYGSPLHF. CDR3 DNA: TGTGCCAGCAGTTCCGGAAGGGGGTATGGTTCACCCCTCCACTTT. Drawing the rest from reference TRBV28 and TRBJ1-6, the complete variable domain is DVKVTQSSRYLVKRTGEKVFLECVQDMDHENMFWYRQDPGLGLRLIYFSYDVKMKEKGDIPEGYSVSREKKERFSLILESASTNQTSMYLCASSSGRGYGSPLHFGNGTRLTVT.

This clone was detected only a few times. The V call is TRBV21-1, the J call TRBJ1-2; the table's D call of TRBD1 was not tested on the DNA. TRBV21-1 represents a pseudogene. The CDR3 sequence is 13 residues long. CDR3 sequence (DNA): TGTGCCACCCCGGGACACCCTAACTATGGCTACACCTTC. It encodes CATPGHPNYGYTF.

The J gene is TRBJ2-1, the V gene TRBV7-2; TRBD2 aligns across 13 bases. V shed 4 bases and J 10 bases; nucleotides not matched to a gene: 7. In germline, CDR1 is SGHTA, CDR2 FQGNSA. The CDR3 sequence is 15 residues long. The CDR3 is CASSSRTSGGREQFF. CDR3 bases: TGTGCCAGCAGCTCCCGGACTAGCGGGGGTCGGGAGCAGTTCTTC.

The J gene is TRBJ2-1, the V gene TRBV5-1; TRBD1 aligns across 7 bases. This CDR3 has 15 residues. The J segment lost 3 bases and the V segment lost 2 bases, leaving 5 bases of the junction unmatched. CDR1 and CDR2 (germline): SGHRS, YFSETQ. This chain's CDR3 is CASSFQGQNYNEQFF. The CDR3 coding sequence is TGCGCCAGCAGCTTTCAGGGACAGAACTACAATGAGCAGTTCTTC.

The sample holds a few counts of this clone. J is TRBJ1-2 and V is TRBV6-5, with a tentative D call TRBD1 (6 bases). This CDR3 comprises 12 residues. V was trimmed by 6 bases and J by 8 bases, leaving 13 bases between them. CDR1 and CDR2 from the germline V gene are MNHEY and SVGAGI. CDR3 DNA sequence: TGTGCCAGCAGCATGAGCAGGGGAGGCTACACCTTC. It encodes CASSMSRGGYTF.

This clone was detected only a few times. The chain carries TRBV6-5 and TRBJ1-2; D gene ambiguous. The CDR3 sequence is 15 residues long. Per the germline V gene, CDR1 is MNHEY and CDR2 is SVGAGI. V was clipped by 8 bases and J by 0 bases, with 16 bases between them. CDR3 region: CASRATEGSNYGYTF. In DNA form, the CDR3 reads TGTGCCAGCCGAGCGACTGAGGGTTCTAACTATGGCTACACCTTC.

The chain is built from TRBV19 and TRBJ1-5; a possible D gene is TRBD1 (5 bases). Germline V gene sequence: CDR1 LNHDA, CDR2 SQIVND (reference sequence). The CDR3 is 15 residues long. Trimming took off 5 bases at V and 2 bases at J, with 13 bases between the two ends. For the CDR3, the DNA is TGTGCCAGTAGTCGGGCAGGGTTTGGCAATCAGCCCCAGCATTTT. Protein: CASSRAGFGNQPQHF.

V gene TRBV7-2 combines with J gene TRBJ2-1; 10 bases are shared with TRBD2. V lost 5 bases, J lost 8 bases, and 15 bases stayed unmatched. The CDR3 contains 17 residues. Germline-derived CDR1 and CDR2 are SGHTA and FQGNSA. The CDR3 here is CASSRGLAVPFVDEQFF. The CDR3 bases are TGTGCCAGCAGCCGTGGACTAGCGGTGCCTTTCGTGGATGAGCAGTTCTTC.

The chain joins TRBV30 to TRBJ1-2; D is unclear. Germline V gives CDR1 GTSNPN, CDR2 SVGIG (reference sequence). Trimming took 2 bases from V and 4 from J, leaving 8 bases between them. This CDR3 region has 12 residues. The CDR3 protein is CAWSSARYGYTF. In DNA, the CDR3 is TGTGCCTGGAGTTCAGCGCGCTATGGCTACACCTTC. Looking up the rest from reference TRBV30 and TRBJ1-2 gives the full variable domain: SQTIHQWPATLVQPVGSPLSLECTVEGTSNPNLYWYRQAAGRGLQLLFYSVGIGQISSEVPQNLSASRPQDRQFILSSKKLLLSDSGFYLCAWSSARYGYTFGSGTRLTVV.

The chain couples TRBV11-3 to TRBJ2-5, with 7 bases matching TRBD2. Germline loops: CDR1 SGHNT, CDR2 YENEEA. The ends lost 4 bases at V and 5 bases at J; junction bases unmatched: 7. The CDR3 loop spans 14 amino acids. The CDR3 spells CASSSQGSGETQYF. The DNA of the CDR3 is TGTGCCAGCAGCTCCCAGGGTAGCGGGGAGACCCAGTACTTC. The full variable domain, its missing parts supplied by reference TRBV11-3 and TRBJ2-5, is EAGVVQSPRYKIIEKKQPVAFWCNPISGHNTLYWYLQNLGQGPELLIRYENEEAVDDSQLPKDRFSAERLKGVDSTLKIQPAELGDSAVYLCASSSQGSGETQYFGPGTRLLVL.

Only a few counts were recorded for this clone. The genes are TRBV6-4 and TRBJ1-2, with TRBD1 matching 9 bases. CDR3 length: 11 residues. With V trimmed by 7 bases and J by 14 bases, 8 bases remained unmatched. The germline V gene encodes CDR1 MRHNA and CDR2 SNTAGT. CDR3 region: CASIPRDRETF. As DNA, the CDR3 is TGTGCCAGCATCCCCCGGGACAGGGAGACCTTC.

The chain links TRBV5-6 to TRBJ2-1; TRBD1 agrees at 10 bases. This CDR3 is built from 16 residues. V was clipped by 3 bases and J by 7 bases; unmatched bases: 10. The germline gives CDR1 SGHDT, CDR2 YYEEEE. The CDR3 region is CASSSQTRDRGNEQFF. CDR3 sequence (DNA): TGTGCCAGCAGCTCACAAACCCGGGACAGGGGAAATGAGCAGTTCTTC.

The chain has TRBV5-6 and TRBJ2-3; the D is unclear. V was shortened by 2 bases and J by 8 bases, with 9 bases between the two germline ends. Germline V CDR1 and CDR2: SGHDT, YYEEEE. The CDR3 loop spans 12 amino acids. The CDR3 sequence is CASSFGPPTQYF. CDR3 nucleotides: TGTGCCAGCAGCTTTGGCCCTCCTACGCAGTATTTT.

This clone was counted ten times or more. The rearrangement links TRBV4-3 to TRBJ2-6; D remains unclear. Germline V gene sequence: CDR1 LGHNA, CDR2 YSLEER. CDR3 length equals 17 residues. V dropped 0 bases and J dropped 0 bases, with 9 bases sitting between them. CDR3 loop: CASSQDVTVSGANVLTF. CDR3 DNA: TGCGCCAGCAGCCAAGATGTTACGGTCTCTGGGGCCAACGTCCTGACTTTC.

The rearrangement uses TRBV7-2 and TRBJ2-5, with D perhaps matching TRBD1 (6 bases). This CDR3 is built from 15 residues. Germline V gives CDR1 SGHTA, CDR2 FQGNSA. Deletions cut 8 bases from V and 3 bases from J, with 19 bases between. CDR3 region: CASSKPTGLKETQYF. The CDR3 nucleotides read TGTGCCAGCTCGAAACCCACAGGGCTGAAAGAGACCCAGTACTTC.

A few counts support this clone. The gene calls are TRBV2 and TRBJ1-6; TRBD1 might be the D (5 bases). CDR3 length: 14 amino acids. Germline values: CDR1 SNHLY, CDR2 FYNNEI. V was trimmed by 9 bases and J by 7 bases, leaving 16 bases between them. The CDR3 spells CASLTDGGNSPLHF. The CDR3 nucleotides are TGTGCCAGTTTAACTGACGGGGGAAATTCACCCCTCCACTTT.

This clone was seen many times. The chain combines TRBV5-6 with TRBJ2-5, with a tentative D call TRBD1 (6 bases). CDR3 length: 16 residues. In germline, CDR1 is SGHDT, CDR2 YYEEEE. With 3 bases removed from V and 2 bases from J, the gap between germline ends came to 17 bases. Written as DNA, the CDR3 is TGTGCCAGCAGCTCCTTTTTTGAGGGGGAACAAGAGACCCAGTACTTC. It translates to CASSSFFEGEQETQYF.

This clone appeared many times. The genes are TRBV5-1 and TRBJ2-5; 8 positions agree with TRBD1. The J segment lost 2 bases and the V segment lost 4 bases, leaving 10 bases of the junction unmatched. The CDR3 is 16 amino acids. Per germline, CDR1 SGHRS and CDR2 YFSETQ. The CDR3 here is CASSHGQGRGQETQYF. The DNA for the CDR3 is TGCGCCAGCAGCCACGGACAGGGCCGGGGACAAGAGACCCAGTACTTC.

In DNA, the CDR3 is TGCGCCAGCAGCCCAAGACTAGTTGCGGAGACCCAGTACTTC. Protein sequence: CASSPRLVAETQYF. The chain links TRBV4-3 to TRBJ2-5; tentative D call: TRBD2 (6 bases). Germline V lookup: CDR1 LGHNA, CDR2 YSLEER. Trimming took 4 bases from V and 5 from J, leaving 14 bases between them. This CDR3 has 14 residues.

This clone was seen a handful of times. The chain combines TRBV5-8 with TRBJ1-1; D remains unclear. This CDR3 has 15 residues. V was pared by 6 bases and J by 0 bases, with 15 bases between. The germline V gene has CDR1 SGHTS and CDR2 YDEGEE. The CDR3 region has the DNA TGTGCCAGCACCTTCGGAGGCACCTTGAACACTGAAGCTTTCTTT. Translating gives CASTFGGTLNTEAFF.